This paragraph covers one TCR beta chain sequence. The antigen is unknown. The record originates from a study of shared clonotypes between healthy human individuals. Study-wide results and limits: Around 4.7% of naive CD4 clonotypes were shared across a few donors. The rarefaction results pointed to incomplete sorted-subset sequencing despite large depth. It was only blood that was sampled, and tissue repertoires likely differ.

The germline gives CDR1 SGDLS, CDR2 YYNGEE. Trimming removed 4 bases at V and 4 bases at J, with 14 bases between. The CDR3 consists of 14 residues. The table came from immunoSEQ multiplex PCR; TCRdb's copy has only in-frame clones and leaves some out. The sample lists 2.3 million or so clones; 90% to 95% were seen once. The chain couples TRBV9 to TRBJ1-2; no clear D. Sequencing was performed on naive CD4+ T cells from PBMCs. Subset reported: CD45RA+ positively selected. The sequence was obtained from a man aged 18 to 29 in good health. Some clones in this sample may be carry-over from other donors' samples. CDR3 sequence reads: CASSPRPAAYGYTF. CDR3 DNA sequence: TGTGCCAGCAGCCCCCGGCCGGCTGCCTATGGCTACACCTTC. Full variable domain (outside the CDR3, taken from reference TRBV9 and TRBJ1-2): DSGVTQTPKHLITATGQRVTLRCSPRSGDLSVYWYQQSLDQGLQFLIQYYNGEERAKGNILERFSAQQFPDLHSELNLSSLELGDSALYFCASSPRPAAYGYTFGSGTRLTVV.